The rows below give T cell receptor beta chains drawn from one sample of a study of cytomegalovirus exposure and HLA in healthy donors. Sequenced by immunoSEQ multiplex PCR; TCRdb stores in-frame clones only, minus some. The sample shows 110,000 to 150,000 clones, roughly 90% of them seen only once. Input material: PBMCs. The receptors were sampled from a man aged 18 to 30 in good health and CMV-seronegative. Both conserved end residues are part of each CDR3. Fields, in order: clone size, D gene, V gene, J gene, CDR3 length, CDR3 protein, CDR3 DNA. A D gene is named only where the DNA matches it firmly. A clone size is listed for some rows: how often the clone was seen (once, few, many), or a class if it is expanded.

>-|TRBD2|TRBV2|TRBJ2-7|20
CASNNGTPGLAGDKSHEQYF
TGTGCCAGCAACAACGGGACACCTGGACTAGCGGGGGACAAGTCTCACGAGCAGTACTTC
>-|-|TRBV27|TRBJ2-7|18
CASSHLGPNRETGYEQYF
TGTGCCAGCAGCCACCTGGGCCCGAACAGGGAAACGGGCTACGAGCAGTACTTC
>-|-|TRBV5-8|TRBJ1-2|13
CASSLKPNYGYTF
TGTGCCAGCAGCTTAAAGCCTAACTATGGCTACACCTTC
>-|TRBD1|TRBV28|TRBJ2-3|15
CASGGTGSRADTQYF
TGTGCCAGCGGGGGGACAGGGTCGAGGGCAGATACGCAGTATTTT
>-|-|TRBV5-1|TRBJ2-3|15
CASSLERGGTDTQYF
TGCGCCAGCAGCTTGGAACGAGGTGGCACAGATACGCAGTATTTT
>-|-|TRBV15|TRBJ2-3|14
CATSPQTGTDTQYF
TGTGCCACCAGCCCCCAGACGGGGACAGATACGCAGTATTTT
>-|TRBD1|TRBV5-1|TRBJ2-7|14
CASSPGQGAGEQYF
TGCGCCAGCAGCCCCGGACAGGGGGCAGGGGAGCAGTACTTC
>-|TRBD1|TRBV7-9|TRBJ1-2|18
CASSLVFPRDRSNYGYTF
TGTGCCAGCAGCTTAGTTTTCCCTCGGGACAGATCTAACTATGGCTACACCTTC
>-|-|TRBV4-3|TRBJ2-7|17
CASSQDIGLAEGGEQYF
TGCGCCAGCAGCCAAGATATCGGATTAGCGGAGGGAGGAGAGCAGTACTTC
>-|TRBD2|TRBV2|TRBJ2-1|16
CASSGEREWLHNEQFF
TGTGCCAGCAGCGGTGAGCGGGAGTGGCTCCACAATGAGCAGTTCTTC
>-|-|TRBV19|TRBJ2-2|15
CASTFQGGGTGELFF
TGTGCCAGTACCTTCCAGGGAGGCGGCACCGGGGAGCTGTTTTTT
>few|-|TRBV7-9|TRBJ2-1|12
CASSPDSNEQFF
TGTGCCAGCAGCCCCGACAGCAATGAGCAGTTCTTC
>-|-|TRBV6-1|TRBJ1-6|16
CASSEMGATYNSPLHF
TGTGCCAGCAGTGAAATGGGGGCGACCTATAATTCACCCCTCCACTTT
>-|-|TRBV5-1|TRBJ1-2|16
CASSLGRLTGAYGYTF
TGCGCCAGCAGCTTGGGCCGGCTGACAGGCGCGTATGGCTACACCTTC
>-|-|TRBV16|TRBJ1-2|13
CASSQDSLYGYTF
TGTGCCAGCAGCCAAGACAGCCTCTATGGCTACACCTTC
>-|-|TRBV19|TRBJ2-4|14
CASRGPGGKNIQYF
TGTGCCAGTCGGGGCCCTGGGGGGAAAAACATTCAGTACTTC
>-|TRBD2|TRBV11-2|TRBJ2-5|16
CASSPTPTSGGETQYF
TGTGCCAGCAGCCCGACTCCCACTAGCGGCGGGGAGACCCAGTACTTC
>-|-|TRBV18|TRBJ1-2|13
CASSPRQEDGYTF
TGTGCCAGCTCACCAAGACAGGAGGATGGCTACACCTTC
>-|-|TRBV7-8|TRBJ2-3|15
CASSVTRFTRDTQYF
TGTGCCAGCAGCGTAACACGTTTTACTAGAGATACGCAGTATTTT
>-|TRBD1|TRBV4-1|TRBJ2-5|14
CASSGAGGVETQYF
TGCGCCAGCAGTGGGGCAGGGGGCGTAGAGACCCAGTACTTC
>once|-|TRBV7-9|TRBJ2-1|15
CASSPGREFLNEQFF
TGTGCCAGCAGCCCGGGCAGGGAATTCTTGAATGAGCAGTTCTTC
>-|-|TRBV5-6|TRBJ2-5|13
CASSQGQEETQYF
TGTGCCAGCAGCCAGGGGCAGGAAGAGACCCAGTACTTC
>-|-|TRBV9|TRBJ2-7|11
CASSGTGEQYF
TGTGCCAGCAGCGGAACGGGAGAGCAGTACTTC
>-|TRBD2|TRBV19|TRBJ2-1|14
CASTGWGAGNEQFF
TGTGCCAGTACTGGTTGGGGAGCGGGGAATGAGCAGTTCTTC
>-|-|TRBV4-3|TRBJ2-3|14
CASSQDWGVDTQYF
TGCGCCAGCAGCCAAGACTGGGGGGTGGATACGCAGTATTTT
>-|-|TRBV19|TRBJ2-5|12
CASSRDWETQYF
TGTGCCAGTAGCCGGGACTGGGAGACCCAGTACTTC
>-|TRBD1|TRBV11-3|TRBJ2-2|15
CASSPWTGGTGELFF
TGTGCCAGCAGCCCCTGGACAGGGGGCACCGGGGAGCTGTTTTTT
>-|TRBD1|TRBV5-4|TRBJ2-7|14
CASSLDRGLYEQYF
TGTGCCAGCAGCTTGGACAGGGGTCTTTACGAGCAGTACTTC
>-|TRBD1|TRBV30|TRBJ2-7|19
CAWSRGPPGQGAIPYEQYF
TGTGCCTGGAGTCGAGGTCCGCCGGGACAGGGGGCGATTCCCTACGAGCAGTACTTC
>-|-|TRBV19|TRBJ1-5|15
CASRTPGLSNQPQHF
TGTGCCAGTAGAACCCCAGGGTTAAGCAATCAGCCCCAGCATTTT
>-|-|TRBV29-1|TRBJ2-5|14
CSVEAETRGETQYF
TGCAGCGTTGAAGCCGAGACACGTGGGGAGACCCAGTACTTC
>-|-|TRBV27|TRBJ1-5|14
CASSQDTGGGPQHF
TGTGCCAGCAGTCAGGATACCGGCGGAGGACCCCAGCATTTT
>-|TRBD1|TRBV6-5|TRBJ1-5|14
CASSRTGNNQPQHF
TGTGCCAGCAGCCGGACAGGGAACAATCAGCCCCAGCATTTT
>-|-|TRBV10-3|TRBJ2-3|15
CAISESALSTDTQYF
TGTGCCATCAGTGAGTCAGCTCTTAGCACAGATACGCAGTATTTT
>-|TRBD1|TRBV4-1|TRBJ2-1|16
CASSQGDRGSYNEQFF
TGCGCCAGCAGCCAAGGGGACAGGGGCTCCTACAATGAGCAGTTCTTC
>-|-|TRBV14|TRBJ2-1|12
CASSQNMNEQFF
TGTGCCAGCAGCCAAAATATGAATGAGCAGTTCTTC
>-|TRBD2|TRBV6-5|TRBJ2-1|15
CASRMTSGGAHEQFF
TGTGCCAGCAGAATGACTAGCGGGGGGGCCCATGAGCAGTTCTTC
>-|-|TRBV2|TRBJ2-5|13
CASTAGDRETQYF
TGTGCCAGCACGGCGGGAGACAGGGAGACCCAGTACTTC
>-|-|TRBV5-1|TRBJ2-1|17
CASSQYPAGTNYNEQFF
TGCGCCAGCAGCCAATACCCGGCGGGGACGAACTACAATGAGCAGTTCTTC
>-|TRBD2|TRBV6-5|TRBJ2-5|14
CASSYLAGGETQYF
TGTGCCAGCAGTTACCTAGCGGGAGGGGAGACCCAGTACTTC
>-|-|TRBV25-1|TRBJ1-4|14
CASSEWRQDEKLFF
TGTGCCAGCAGTGAATGGAGGCAGGATGAAAAACTGTTTTTT
>few|TRBD2|TRBV29-1|TRBJ2-1|14
CSVEGGRAYNEQFF
TGCAGCGTTGAGGGTGGGAGGGCCTACAATGAGCAGTTCTTC
>-|-|TRBV4-3|TRBJ1-4|15
CASSQVLGNNEKLFF
TGCGCCAGCAGCCAAGTCCTAGGAAACAATGAAAAACTGTTTTTT
>-|TRBD1|TRBV4-1|TRBJ2-7|15
CASSRGTGGSYEQYF
TGCGCCAGCAGCCGAGGGACAGGGGGCTCCTACGAGCAGTACTTC
>-|-|TRBV9|TRBJ2-7|14
CASSASGIGYEQYF
TGTGCCAGCAGCGCATCAGGGATTGGGTACGAGCAGTACTTC
>-|-|TRBV5-1|TRBJ2-5|15
CATHWGGGNQETQYF
TGCGCCACACACTGGGGCGGGGGCAACCAAGAGACCCAGTACTTC
>-|-|TRBV4-1|TRBJ1-4|16
CASSRGQGQSNEKLFF
TGCGCCAGCAGCCGCGGACAAGGACAGTCTAATGAAAAACTGTTTTTT
>once|TRBD1|TRBV19|TRBJ1-6|13
CASVGGEVSPLHF
TGTGCCAGTGTAGGGGGCGAGGTATCACCCCTCCACTTT
>-|TRBD1|TRBV9|TRBJ1-2|14
CASTSTGGGYGYTF
TGTGCCAGCACCTCGACAGGGGGCGGATATGGCTACACCTTC
>-|TRBD1|TRBV18|TRBJ2-2|15
CASSPGTGNTGELFF
TGTGCCAGCTCACCAGGGACAGGGAACACCGGGGAGCTGTTTTTT
>-|-|TRBV6-5|TRBJ2-1|14
CASSPSGQFNEQFF
TGTGCCAGCAGTCCCAGTGGACAGTTCAATGAGCAGTTCTTC
>-|TRBD1|TRBV6-1|TRBJ1-5|15
CASSDWGQGFQPQHF
TGTGCCAGCAGTGATTGGGGACAGGGGTTTCAGCCCCAGCATTTT
>-|-|TRBV7-9|TRBJ2-5|15
CASSLQRQYQETQYF
TGTGCCAGCAGCTTACAGAGACAGTACCAAGAGACCCAGTACTTC
>-|-|TRBV30|TRBJ2-7|15
CAWIPGQGSSYEQYF
TGTGCCTGGATCCCGGGGCAGGGGTCATCCTACGAGCAGTACTTC
>once|TRBD2|TRBV6-5|TRBJ2-1|15
CASSYAGTSALRQFF
TGTGCCAGCAGCTACGCCGGGACTAGCGCCCTTCGGCAGTTCTTC
>-|-|TRBV28|TRBJ2-2|15
CASSLRPGDTGELFF
TGTGCCAGCAGTTTGCGGCCAGGGGACACCGGGGAGCTGTTTTTT
>-|-|TRBV10-3|TRBJ1-6|16
CAIRATVSSYNSPLHF
TGTGCCATCAGAGCGACGGTTAGCTCCTATAATTCACCCCTCCACTTT